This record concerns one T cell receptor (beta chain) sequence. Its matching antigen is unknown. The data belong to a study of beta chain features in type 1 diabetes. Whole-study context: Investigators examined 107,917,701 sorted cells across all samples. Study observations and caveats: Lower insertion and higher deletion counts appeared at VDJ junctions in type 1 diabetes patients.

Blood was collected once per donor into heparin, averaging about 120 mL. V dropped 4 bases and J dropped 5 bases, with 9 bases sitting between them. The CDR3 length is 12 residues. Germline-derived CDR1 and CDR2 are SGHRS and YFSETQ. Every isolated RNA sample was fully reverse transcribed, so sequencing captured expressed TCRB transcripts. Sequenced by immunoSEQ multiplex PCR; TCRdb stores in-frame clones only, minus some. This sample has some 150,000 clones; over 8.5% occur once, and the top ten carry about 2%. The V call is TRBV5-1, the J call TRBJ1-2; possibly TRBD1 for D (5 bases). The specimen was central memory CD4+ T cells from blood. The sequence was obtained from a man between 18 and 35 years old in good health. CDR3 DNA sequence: TGCGCCAGCAGCCAGGACATTTATGGCTACACCTTC. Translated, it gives CASSQDIYGYTF.